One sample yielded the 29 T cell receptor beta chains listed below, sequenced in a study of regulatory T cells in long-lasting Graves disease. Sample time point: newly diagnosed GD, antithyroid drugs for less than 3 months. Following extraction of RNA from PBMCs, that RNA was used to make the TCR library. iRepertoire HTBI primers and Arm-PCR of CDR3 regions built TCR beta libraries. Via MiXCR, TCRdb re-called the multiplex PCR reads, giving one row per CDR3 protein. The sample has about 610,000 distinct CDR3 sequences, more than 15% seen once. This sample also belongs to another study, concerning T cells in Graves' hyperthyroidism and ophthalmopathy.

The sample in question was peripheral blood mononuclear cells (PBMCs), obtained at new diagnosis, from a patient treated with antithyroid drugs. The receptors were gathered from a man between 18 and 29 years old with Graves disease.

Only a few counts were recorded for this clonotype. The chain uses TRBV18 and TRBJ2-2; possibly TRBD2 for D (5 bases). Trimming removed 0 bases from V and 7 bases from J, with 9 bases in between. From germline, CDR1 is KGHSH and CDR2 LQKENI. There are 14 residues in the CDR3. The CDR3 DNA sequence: TGTGCCAGCTCACCACCGATGGGGAGCGGGGAGCTGTTTTTT. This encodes CASSPPMGSGELFF.

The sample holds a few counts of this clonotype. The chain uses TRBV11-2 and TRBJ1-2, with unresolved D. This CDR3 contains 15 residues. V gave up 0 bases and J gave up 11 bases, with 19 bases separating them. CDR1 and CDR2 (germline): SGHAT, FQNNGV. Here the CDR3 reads CASSLDPGPAGSYTF. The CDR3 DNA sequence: TGTGCCAGCAGCTTAGATCCCGGGCCGGCTGGTTCGTACACCTTC.

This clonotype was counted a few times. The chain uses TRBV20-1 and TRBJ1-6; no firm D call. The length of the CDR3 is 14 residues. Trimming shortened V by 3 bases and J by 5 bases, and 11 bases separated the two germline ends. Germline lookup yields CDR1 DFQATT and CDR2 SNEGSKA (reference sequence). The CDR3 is CSARTPFDNSPLHF. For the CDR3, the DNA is TGCAGTGCTAGGACTCCCTTCGATAATTCACCCCTCCACTTT.

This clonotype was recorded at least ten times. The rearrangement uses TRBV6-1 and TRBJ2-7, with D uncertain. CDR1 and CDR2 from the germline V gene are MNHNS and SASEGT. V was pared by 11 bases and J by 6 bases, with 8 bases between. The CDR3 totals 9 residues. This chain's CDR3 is CAPVAEQYF. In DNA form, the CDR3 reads TGTGCCCCCGTTGCCGAGCAGTACTTC.

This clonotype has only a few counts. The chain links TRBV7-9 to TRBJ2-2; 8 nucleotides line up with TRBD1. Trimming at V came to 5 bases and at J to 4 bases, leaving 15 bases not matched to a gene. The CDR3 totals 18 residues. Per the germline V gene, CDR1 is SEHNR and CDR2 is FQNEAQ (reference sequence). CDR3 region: CASSRRKTGEVSTGELFF. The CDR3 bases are TGTGCCAGCAGCCGCAGGAAGACAGGGGAGGTTTCCACCGGGGAGCTGTTTTTT.

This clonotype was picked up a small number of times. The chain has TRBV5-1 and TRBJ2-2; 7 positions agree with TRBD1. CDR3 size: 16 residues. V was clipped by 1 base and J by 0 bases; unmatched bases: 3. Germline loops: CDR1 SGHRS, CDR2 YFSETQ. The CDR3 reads CASSLRDSSNTGELFF. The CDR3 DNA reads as TGCGCCAGCAGCTTGAGGGACAGCTCGAACACCGGGGAGCTGTTTTTT.

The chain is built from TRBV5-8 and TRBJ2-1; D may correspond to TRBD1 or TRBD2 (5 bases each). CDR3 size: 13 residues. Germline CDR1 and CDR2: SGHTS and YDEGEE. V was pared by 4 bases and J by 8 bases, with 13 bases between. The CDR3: CASSHYGADEQFF. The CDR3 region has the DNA TGTGCCAGCAGCCACTACGGGGCCGATGAGCAGTTCTTC.

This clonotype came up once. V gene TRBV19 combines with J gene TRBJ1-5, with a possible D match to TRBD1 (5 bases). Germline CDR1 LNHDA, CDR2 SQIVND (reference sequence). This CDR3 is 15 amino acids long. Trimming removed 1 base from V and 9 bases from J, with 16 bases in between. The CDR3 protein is CASSIGGGPYRPQHF. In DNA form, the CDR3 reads TGTGCCAGTAGTATAGGCGGGGGACCCTATCGGCCCCAGCATTTT.

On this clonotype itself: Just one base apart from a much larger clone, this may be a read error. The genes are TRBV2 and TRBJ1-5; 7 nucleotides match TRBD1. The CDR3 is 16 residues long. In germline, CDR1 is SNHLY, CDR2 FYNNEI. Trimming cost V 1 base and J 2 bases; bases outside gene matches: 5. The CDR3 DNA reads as TGTGCCAGCAGTGAAGAGTACAGGGGAGGCAATCAGCCCCAGCATTTT. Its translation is CASSEEYRGGNQPQHF.

This chain's CDR3 is CASSLGYRVVGYTF. The DNA of the CDR3 is TGTGCCAGCAGCTTGGGGTACAGGGTGGTTGGCTACACCTTC. The V gene is TRBV5-6, the J gene TRBJ1-2, with TRBD1 as a possible D gene (6 bases). The germline V and J ends were trimmed by 0 bases and 7 bases, with 13 bases remaining between them. Germline CDR1 is SGHDT and CDR2 is YYEEEE. This CDR3 has 14 residues.

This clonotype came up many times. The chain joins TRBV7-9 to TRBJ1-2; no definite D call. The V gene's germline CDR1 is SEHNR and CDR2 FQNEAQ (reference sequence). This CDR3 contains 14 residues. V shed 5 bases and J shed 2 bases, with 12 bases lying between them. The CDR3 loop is CASSRTPENYGYTF. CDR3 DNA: TGTGCCAGCAGCCGGACCCCGGAAAACTATGGCTACACCTTC. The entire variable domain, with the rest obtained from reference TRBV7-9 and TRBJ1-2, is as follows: DTGVSQNPRHKITKRGQNVTFRCDPISEHNRLYWYRQTLGQGPEFLTYFQNEAQLEKSRLLSDRFSAERPKGSFSTLEIQRTEQGDSAMYLCASSRTPENYGYTFGSGTRLTVV.

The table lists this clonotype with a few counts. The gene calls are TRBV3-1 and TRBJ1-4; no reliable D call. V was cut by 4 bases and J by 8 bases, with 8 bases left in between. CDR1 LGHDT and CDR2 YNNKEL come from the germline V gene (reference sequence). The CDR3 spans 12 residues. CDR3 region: CASSRVKEKLFF. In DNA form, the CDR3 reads TGTGCCAGCAGCCGTGTTAAGGAAAAACTGTTTTTT. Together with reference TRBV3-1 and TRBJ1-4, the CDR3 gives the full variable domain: DTAVSQTPKYLVTQMGNDKSIKCEQNLGHDTMYWYKQDSKKFLKIMFSYNNKELIINETVPNRFSPKSPDKAHLNLHINSLELGDSAVYFCASSRVKEKLFFGSGTQLSVL.

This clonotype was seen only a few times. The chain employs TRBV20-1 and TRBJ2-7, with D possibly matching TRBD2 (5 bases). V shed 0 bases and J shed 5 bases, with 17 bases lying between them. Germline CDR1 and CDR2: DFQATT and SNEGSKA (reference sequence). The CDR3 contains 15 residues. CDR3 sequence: CSARDIRASRNEQYF. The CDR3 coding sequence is TGCAGTGCTAGAGATATAAGGGCTAGCCGCAACGAGCAGTACTTC.

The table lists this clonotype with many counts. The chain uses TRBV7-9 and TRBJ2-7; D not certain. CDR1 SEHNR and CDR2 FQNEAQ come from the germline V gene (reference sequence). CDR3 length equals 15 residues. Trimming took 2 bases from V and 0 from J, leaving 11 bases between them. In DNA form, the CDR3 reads TGTGCCAGCAGCTTATCGTCAAGAAGCTCCTACGAGCAGTACTTC. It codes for CASSLSSRSSYEQYF.

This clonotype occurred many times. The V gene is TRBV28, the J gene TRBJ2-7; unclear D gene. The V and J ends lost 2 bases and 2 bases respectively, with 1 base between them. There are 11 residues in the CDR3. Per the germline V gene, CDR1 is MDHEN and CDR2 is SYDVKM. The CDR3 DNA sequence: TGTGCCAGCAGTTTAGCCTACGAGCAGTACTTC. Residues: CASSLAYEQYF. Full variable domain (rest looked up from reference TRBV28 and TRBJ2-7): DVKVTQSSRYLVKRTGEKVFLECVQDMDHENMFWYRQDPGLGLRLIYFSYDVKMKEKGDIPEGYSVSREKKERFSLILESASTNQTSMYLCASSLAYEQYFGPGTRLTVT.

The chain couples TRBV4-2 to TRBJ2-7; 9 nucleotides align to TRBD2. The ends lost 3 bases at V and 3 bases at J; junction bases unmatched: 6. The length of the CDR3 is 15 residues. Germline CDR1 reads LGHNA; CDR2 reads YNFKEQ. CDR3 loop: CASSQGLALNYEQYF. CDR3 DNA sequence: TGTGCCAGCAGCCAGGGACTAGCCCTTAACTACGAGCAGTACTTC.

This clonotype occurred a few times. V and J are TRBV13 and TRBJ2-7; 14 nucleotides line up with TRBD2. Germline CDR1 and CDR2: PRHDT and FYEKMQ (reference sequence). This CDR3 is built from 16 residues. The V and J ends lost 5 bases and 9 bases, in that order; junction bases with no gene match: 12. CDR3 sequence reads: CASSQGLAGAAEGQYF. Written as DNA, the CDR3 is TGTGCCAGCAGCCAGGGACTAGCGGGAGCCGCGGAGGGGCAGTACTTC.

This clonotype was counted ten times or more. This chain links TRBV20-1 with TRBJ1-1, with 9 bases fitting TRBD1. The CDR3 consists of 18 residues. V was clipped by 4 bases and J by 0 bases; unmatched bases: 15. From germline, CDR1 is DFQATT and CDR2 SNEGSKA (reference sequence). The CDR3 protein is CSANSRDRVVLMNTEAFF. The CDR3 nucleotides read TGCAGTGCTAATAGCCGGGACAGGGTAGTCCTGATGAACACTGAAGCTTTCTTT.

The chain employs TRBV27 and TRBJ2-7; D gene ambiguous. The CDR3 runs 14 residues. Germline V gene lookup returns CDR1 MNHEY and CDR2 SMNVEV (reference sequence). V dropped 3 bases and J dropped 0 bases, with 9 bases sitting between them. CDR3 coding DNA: TGTGCCAGCAGTTTTGGCCGGAACTCCTACGAGCAGTACTTC. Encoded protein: CASSFGRNSYEQYF.

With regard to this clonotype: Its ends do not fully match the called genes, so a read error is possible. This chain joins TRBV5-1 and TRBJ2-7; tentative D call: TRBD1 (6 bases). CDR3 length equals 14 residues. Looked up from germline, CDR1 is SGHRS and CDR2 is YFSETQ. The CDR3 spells CASSVATGHYEQYF. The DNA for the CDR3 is TGTGCCAGCAGCGTAGCTACAGGGCACTACGAGCAGTACTTC.

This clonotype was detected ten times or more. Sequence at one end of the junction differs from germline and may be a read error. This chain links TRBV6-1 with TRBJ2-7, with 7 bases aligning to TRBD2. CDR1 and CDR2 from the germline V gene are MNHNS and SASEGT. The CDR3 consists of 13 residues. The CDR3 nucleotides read TGTGCCGGCAGCCAGGAGGAGGGAGGGGAGCAGTACTTC. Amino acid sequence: CAGSQEEGGEQYF.

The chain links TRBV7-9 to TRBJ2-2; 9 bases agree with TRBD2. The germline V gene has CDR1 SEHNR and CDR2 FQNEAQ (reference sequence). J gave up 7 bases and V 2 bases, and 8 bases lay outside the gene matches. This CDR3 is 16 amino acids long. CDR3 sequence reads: CASSLRSGSRGGELFF. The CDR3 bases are TGTGCCAGCAGCTTACGTAGCGGGAGTCGCGGCGGGGAGCTGTTTTTT. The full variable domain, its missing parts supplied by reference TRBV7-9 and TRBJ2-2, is DTGVSQNPRHKITKRGQNVTFRCDPISEHNRLYWYRQTLGQGPEFLTYFQNEAQLEKSRLLSDRFSAERPKGSFSTLEIQRTEQGDSAMYLCASSLRSGSRGGELFFGEGSRLTVL.

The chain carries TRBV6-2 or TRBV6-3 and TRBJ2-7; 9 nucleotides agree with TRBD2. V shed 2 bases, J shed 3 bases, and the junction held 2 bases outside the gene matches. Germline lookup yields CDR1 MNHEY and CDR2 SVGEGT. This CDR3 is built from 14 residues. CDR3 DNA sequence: TGTGCCAGCAGTTACAGCGGGAGGTACTACGAGCAGTACTTC. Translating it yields CASSYSGRYYEQYF.

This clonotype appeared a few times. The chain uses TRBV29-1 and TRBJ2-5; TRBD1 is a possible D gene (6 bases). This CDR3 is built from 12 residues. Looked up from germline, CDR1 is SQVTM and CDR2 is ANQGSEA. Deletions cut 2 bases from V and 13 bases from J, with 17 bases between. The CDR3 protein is CSVERLRDNVYF. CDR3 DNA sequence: TGCAGCGTTGAACGTCTCCGGGACAACGTGTACTTC.

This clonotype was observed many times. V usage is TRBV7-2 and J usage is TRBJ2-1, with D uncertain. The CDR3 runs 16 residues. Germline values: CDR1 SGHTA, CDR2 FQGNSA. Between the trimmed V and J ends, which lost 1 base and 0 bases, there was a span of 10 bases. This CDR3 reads CASSLGVSSSYNEQFF. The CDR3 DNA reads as TGTGCCAGCAGCTTAGGGGTGAGCAGCTCCTACAATGAGCAGTTCTTC.

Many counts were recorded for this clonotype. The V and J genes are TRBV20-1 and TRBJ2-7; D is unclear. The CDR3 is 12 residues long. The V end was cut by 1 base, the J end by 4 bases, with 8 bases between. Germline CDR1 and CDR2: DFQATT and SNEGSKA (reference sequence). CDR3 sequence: CSARVGRYEQYF. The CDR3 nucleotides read TGCAGTGCTAGAGTGGGAAGATACGAGCAGTACTTC.

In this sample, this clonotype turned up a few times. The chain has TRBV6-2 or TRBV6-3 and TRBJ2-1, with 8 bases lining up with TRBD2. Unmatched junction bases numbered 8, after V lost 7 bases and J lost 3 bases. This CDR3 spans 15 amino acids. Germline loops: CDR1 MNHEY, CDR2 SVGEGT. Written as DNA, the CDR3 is TGTGCCAGCAAAGTAGCGGGAACTATCTACAATGAGCAGTTCTTC. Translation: CASKVAGTIYNEQFF.

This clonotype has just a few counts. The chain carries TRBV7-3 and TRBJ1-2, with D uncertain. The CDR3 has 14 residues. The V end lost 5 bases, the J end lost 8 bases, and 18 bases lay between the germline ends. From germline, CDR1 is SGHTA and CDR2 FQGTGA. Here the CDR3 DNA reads TGTGCCAGCAGCCCCCAGGAGGGAATGGGGGGCTACACCTTC. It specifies CASSPQEGMGGYTF.

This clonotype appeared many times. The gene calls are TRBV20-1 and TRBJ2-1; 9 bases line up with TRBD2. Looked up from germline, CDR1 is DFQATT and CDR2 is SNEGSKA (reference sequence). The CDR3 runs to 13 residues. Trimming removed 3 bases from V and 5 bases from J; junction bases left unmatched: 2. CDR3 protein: CSASRGRDNEQFF. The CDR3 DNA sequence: TGCAGTGCTAGCCGCGGGAGGGACAATGAGCAGTTCTTC.